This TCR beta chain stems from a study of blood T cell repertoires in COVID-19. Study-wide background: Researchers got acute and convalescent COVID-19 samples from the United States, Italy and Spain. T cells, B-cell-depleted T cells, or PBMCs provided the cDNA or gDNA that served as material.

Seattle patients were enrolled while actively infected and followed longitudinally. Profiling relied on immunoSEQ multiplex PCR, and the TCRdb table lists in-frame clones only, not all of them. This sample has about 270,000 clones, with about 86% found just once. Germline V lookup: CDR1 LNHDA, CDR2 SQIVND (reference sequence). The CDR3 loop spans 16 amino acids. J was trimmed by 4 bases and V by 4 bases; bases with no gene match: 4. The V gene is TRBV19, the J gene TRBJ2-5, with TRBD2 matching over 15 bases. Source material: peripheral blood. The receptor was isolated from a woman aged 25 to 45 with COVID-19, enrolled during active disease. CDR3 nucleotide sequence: TGTGCCAGTAGTACGGGACTAGCGGGGGGCGGAGAGACCCAGTACTTC. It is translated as CASSTGLAGGGETQYF. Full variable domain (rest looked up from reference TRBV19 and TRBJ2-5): DGGITQSPKYLFRKEGQNVTLSCEQNLNHDAMYWYRQDPGQGLRLIYYSQIVNDFQKGDIAEGYSVSREKKESFPLTVTSAQKNPTAFYLCASSTGLAGGGETQYFGPGTRLLVL.